Listed here are 22 T cell receptor beta chains from one sample, sequenced in a study of identical twins. TCRdb re-called the 5' RACE reads through MiXCR, storing one row per CDR3 protein. The table shows about 660,000 distinct CDR3 sequences, with 8.6% occurring only once. The same sample was also used in a study of yellow fever vaccine responses in identical twins.

Sequenced input: PBMCs. These TCRs come from a woman aged 18-29 years in good health.

This clonotype was seen more than once but under ten times. This sequence joins TRBV3-1 and TRBJ2-3; D gene unclear. Trimming took 0 bases from V and 0 from J, leaving 7 bases between them. This CDR3 is 15 amino acids long. Per germline, CDR1 LGHDT and CDR2 YNNKEL (reference sequence). CDR3 loop: CASSQELLSTDTQYF. The CDR3 DNA follows: TGTGCCAGCAGCCAAGAACTGCTTAGCACAGATACGCAGTATTTT.

This clonotype has a handful of counts. This chain uses TRBV3-1 with TRBJ1-2; TRBD1 matches 7 bases. CDR1 LGHDT and CDR2 YNNKEL come from the germline V gene (reference sequence). CDR3 size: 16 residues. V dropped 0 bases and J dropped 3; count of bases not matched to a gene: 7. The CDR3 DNA follows: TGTGCCAGCAGCCAAGAACCCGGCAGGGGGGACTATGGCTACACCTTC. Translation gives CASSQEPGRGDYGYTF.

This clonotype showed up many times. The chain uses TRBV5-1 and TRBJ2-4; the match to TRBD2 covers 7 bases. With V trimmed by 0 bases and J by 3 bases, 6 bases remained unmatched. CDR3 length: 16 residues. Germline assignment: CDR1 SGHRS and CDR2 YFSETQ. The CDR3 nucleotides are TGCGCCAGCAGCTTGGAAGCGGGATTGGGCAAAAACATTCAGTACTTC. Protein: CASSLEAGLGKNIQYF.

This clonotype was observed a handful of times. The chain has TRBV28 and TRBJ2-7; 7 bases map to TRBD2. CDR3 length equals 15 residues. J gave up 0 bases and V 3 bases, and 5 bases lay outside the gene matches. Germline V gene sequence: CDR1 MDHEN, CDR2 SYDVKM. This chain's CDR3 is CASSFEAGYSYEQYF. Written as DNA, the CDR3 is TGTGCCAGCAGTTTTGAAGCGGGGTACTCCTACGAGCAGTACTTC.

This clonotype has a handful of counts. This chain uses TRBV20-1 with TRBJ2-1, with D perhaps matching TRBD2 (6 bases). Germline CDR1 and CDR2: DFQATT and SNEGSKA (reference sequence). The CDR3 covers 14 residues. Trimming left V 2 bases short and J 7 bases short, with 15 bases between. This chain's CDR3 is CSARSWEEFNEQFF. The CDR3, as DNA: TGCAGTGCTAGATCGTGGGAGGAGTTTAATGAGCAGTTCTTC.

The CDR3 DNA reads TGTGCCATCAGTGAGTCAGTAGCAGATACGCAGTATTTT. Its protein is CAISESVADTQYF. This chain connects TRBV10-3 to TRBJ2-3; D is uncertain. Trimming took off 0 bases at V and 4 bases at J, with 5 bases between the two ends. There are 13 residues in the CDR3. Per the germline V gene, CDR1 is ENHRY and CDR2 is SYGVKD.

J is TRBJ2-5 and V is TRBV30; D remains unclear. The V and J ends lost 0 bases and 2 bases respectively, with 10 bases between them. Germline values: CDR1 GTSNPN, CDR2 SVGIG (reference sequence). The CDR3 runs to 14 residues. The CDR3 coding sequence is TGTGCCTGGAGTGTAAGGGCTGGACAAGAGACCCAGTACTTC. This codes for CAWSVRAGQETQYF.

The V call is TRBV6-5, the J call TRBJ1-2; D is perhaps TRBD1 (6 bases). Germline CDR1 is MNHEY and CDR2 is SVGAGI. Trimming left V 0 bases short and J 0 bases short, with 8 bases between. The CDR3 is made up of 15 amino acids. The CDR3 nucleotides read TGTGCCAGCAGTTACTCAGGGGGAGCTAACTATGGCTACACCTTC. Translated: CASSYSGGANYGYTF.

This clonotype was seen a handful of times. The chain couples TRBV20-1 to TRBJ2-7; D remains ambiguous. V was trimmed by 4 bases and J by 1 base, leaving 11 bases between them. This CDR3 has 13 amino acids. The germline V gene encodes CDR1 DFQATT and CDR2 SNEGSKA (reference sequence). The CDR3 bases are TGCAGTGCTATTTCGGCAGTATCCTACGAGCAGTACTTC. It codes for CSAISAVSYEQYF.

CDR3 sequence reads: CASSLEAVSQETQYF. The DNA of the CDR3 is TGCGCCAGCAGCTTGGAGGCAGTCTCCCAAGAGACCCAGTACTTC. The V call is TRBV5-1, the J call TRBJ2-5; the D is unclear. V was trimmed by 0 bases and J by 1 base, leaving 10 bases between them. The CDR3 length is 15 residues. CDR1 SGHRS and CDR2 YFSETQ come from the germline V gene.

This clonotype has just a few counts. The gene calls are TRBV5-1 and TRBJ2-7; 8 bases agree with TRBD1. The CDR3 totals 15 residues. J lost 4 bases, V lost 1 base, and 7 bases had no gene match. The V gene's germline CDR1 is SGHRS and CDR2 YFSETQ. This CDR3 reads CASSLLGQGGYEQYF. In DNA form, the CDR3 reads TGCGCCAGCAGCTTGCTCGGACAGGGAGGTTACGAGCAGTACTTC.

This clonotype was found a few times. The chain has TRBV4-3 and TRBJ2-1; 9 positions agree with TRBD2. CDR1 is LGHNA, CDR2 YSLEER, per germline. This CDR3 comprises 17 residues. With 0 bases clipped from V and 7 bases from J, the junction kept 10 bases outside the gene matches. The CDR3 here is CASSQDPAGGPANEQFF. The CDR3 nucleotides are TGCGCCAGCAGCCAAGATCCCGCGGGAGGGCCTGCGAATGAGCAGTTCTTC.

The V call is TRBV4-3, the J call TRBJ2-3; the match to TRBD1 covers 7 bases. The germline CDR1 and CDR2 sequences are LGHNA and YSLEER. V lost 0 bases and J lost 6; bases outside the gene matches: 0. The CDR3 sequence is 13 residues long. The CDR3 spells CASSQEDRDTQYF. The CDR3 bases are TGCGCCAGCAGCCAAGAGGACAGGGATACGCAGTATTTT.

The chain employs TRBV2 and TRBJ2-7; no firm D call. Trimming left V 7 bases short and J 1 base short, with 11 bases between. Germline V gene sequence: CDR1 SNHLY, CDR2 FYNNEI. The CDR3 has 13 amino acids. This CDR3 reads CASTLGRSYEQYF. CDR3 bases: TGTGCCAGCACCTTGGGCCGTTCCTACGAGCAGTACTTC.

This clonotype was observed a few times. CDR3 nucleotides: TGCGCCAGCGGTCTTGGCACCTACGAGCAGTACTTC. This gives the protein CASGLGTYEQYF. The chain combines TRBV5-1 with TRBJ2-7, with unresolved D. Germline lookup yields CDR1 SGHRS and CDR2 YFSETQ. The ends were cut back, 7 bases at V and 2 bases at J, with 10 bases in the middle. The CDR3 totals 12 residues.

The chain couples TRBV3-1 to TRBJ2-1; 10 bases line up with TRBD2. The CDR3 contains 15 residues. CDR1 is LGHDT and CDR2 is YNNKEL in the germline V gene (reference sequence). Trimming removed 1 base from V and 8 bases from J; junction bases left unmatched: 5. CDR3 region: CASSQVSGGGYEQFF. The CDR3 coding sequence is TGTGCCAGCAGCCAAGTAAGCGGGGGGGGATATGAGCAGTTCTTC.

In its sample, this clonotype was seen a few times. The chain employs TRBV27 and TRBJ2-7; 9 positions match TRBD1. After removal of 3 bases from V and 1 base from J, the junction contained 7 bases not matched to a gene. CDR1 MNHEY and CDR2 SMNVEV come from the germline V gene (reference sequence). This CDR3 comprises 16 residues. The chain's CDR3 is CASSLSGTGWSYEQYF. The DNA of the CDR3 is TGTGCCAGCAGTTTGTCGGGGACAGGGTGGTCCTACGAGCAGTACTTC.

The V gene is TRBV2, the J gene TRBJ1-1; no clear D. V lost 5 bases to trimming and J lost 4 bases, with 8 bases between them. CDR3 length equals 12 residues. Germline values: CDR1 SNHLY, CDR2 FYNNEI. This chain's CDR3 is CASSSDGTEAFF. DNA of the CDR3: TGTGCCAGCAGTTCGGACGGCACTGAAGCTTTCTTT.

CDR3 sequence (DNA): TGTGCCAGCAACGTTGGACAGGGGGCTTCCTATGGCTACACCTTC. Protein sequence: CASNVGQGASYGYTF. V is TRBV28 and J is TRBJ1-2; 11 bases fit TRBD1. Losses at the gene ends were 7 bases for V and 4 bases for J; bases not matched to a gene: 8. The CDR3 consists of 15 residues. Germline V gives CDR1 MDHEN, CDR2 SYDVKM.

The chain employs TRBV29-1 and TRBJ1-2, with 8 bases fitting TRBD1. V gave up 8 bases and J gave up 6 bases; unmatched junction bases: 2. CDR1 is SQVTM, CDR2 ANQGSEA, per germline. CDR3 length equals 10 residues. CDR3 amino acids: CSTDRDGYTF. In nucleotides, the CDR3 is TGCAGCACGGACAGGGATGGCTACACCTTC.

The chain carries TRBV29-1 and TRBJ1-2; 9 bases are a match to TRBD1. J gave up 4 bases and V 3 bases, and 3 bases lay outside the gene matches. Germline V gives CDR1 SQVTM, CDR2 ANQGSEA. CDR3 size: 13 residues. CDR3 loop: CSVDDRGGYGYTF. The CDR3 DNA is TGCAGCGTTGACGACAGGGGGGGCTATGGCTACACCTTC.

This clonotype was seen only a few times. The chain joins TRBV20-1 to TRBJ2-7, with 11 nucleotides matching TRBD2. This CDR3 is built from 14 residues. The trim removed 2 bases at V and 3 bases at J, leaving 3 bases unmatched. Germline V gene sequence: CDR1 DFQATT, CDR2 SNEGSKA (reference sequence). The DNA of the CDR3 is TGCAGTGCTAGACTTAGCGGGAGGGTCTACGAGCAGTACTTC. This encodes CSARLSGRVYEQYF.